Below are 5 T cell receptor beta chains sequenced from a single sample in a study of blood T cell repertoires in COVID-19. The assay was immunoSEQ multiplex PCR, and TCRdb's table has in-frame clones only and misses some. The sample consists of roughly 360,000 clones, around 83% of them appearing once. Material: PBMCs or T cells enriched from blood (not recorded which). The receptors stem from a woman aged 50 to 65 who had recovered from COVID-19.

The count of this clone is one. CDR3 DNA sequence: TGTGCCAGTAGTACCCAGGGGAACCTCGCTGGAAACACCATATATTTT. This codes for CASSTQGNLAGNTIYF. This sequence joins TRBV19 and TRBJ1-3; a possible D gene is TRBD1 (6 bases). CDR3 length equals 16 residues. From germline, CDR1 is LNHDA and CDR2 SQIVND (reference sequence). Deletions cut 4 bases from V and 2 bases from J, with 15 bases between.

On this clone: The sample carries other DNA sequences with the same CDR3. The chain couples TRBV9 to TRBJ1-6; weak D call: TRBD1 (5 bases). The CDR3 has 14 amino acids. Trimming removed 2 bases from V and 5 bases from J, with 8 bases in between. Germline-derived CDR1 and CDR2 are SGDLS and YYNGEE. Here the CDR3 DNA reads TGTGCCAGCAGCGTGTCGGGGGATAATTCACCCCTCCACTTT. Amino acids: CASSVSGDNSPLHF.

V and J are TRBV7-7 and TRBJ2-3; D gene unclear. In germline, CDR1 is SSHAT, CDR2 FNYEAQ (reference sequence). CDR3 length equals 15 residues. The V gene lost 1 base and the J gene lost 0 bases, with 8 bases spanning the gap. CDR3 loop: CASSLGVSSTDTQYF. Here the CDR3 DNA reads TGTGCCAGCAGCTTAGGCGTCTCTAGCACAGATACGCAGTATTTT.

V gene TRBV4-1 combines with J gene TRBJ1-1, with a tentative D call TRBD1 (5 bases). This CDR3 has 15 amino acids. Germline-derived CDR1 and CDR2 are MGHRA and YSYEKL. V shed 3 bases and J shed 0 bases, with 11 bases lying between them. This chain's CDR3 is CASSQEPGVNTEAFF. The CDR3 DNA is TGCGCCAGCAGCCAGGAGCCGGGGGTGAACACTGAAGCTTTCTTT.

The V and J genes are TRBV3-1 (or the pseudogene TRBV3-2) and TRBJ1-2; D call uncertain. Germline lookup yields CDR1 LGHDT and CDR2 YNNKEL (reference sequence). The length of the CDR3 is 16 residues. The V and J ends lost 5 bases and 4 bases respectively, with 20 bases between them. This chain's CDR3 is CASSLGKGVGLYGYTF. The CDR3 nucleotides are TGTGCCAGCAGCTTAGGAAAGGGAGTGGGCCTCTATGGCTACACCTTC.